This T cell receptor (beta chain) was retrieved from a study of PD-1 blockade in classical Hodgkin lymphoma. About this clone itself: Its cognate antigen is unknown.

TCRdb's copy holds only in-frame clones and misses some; the assay was immunoSEQ multiplex PCR. Seen here are about 60,000 clones, over 85% observed once, and the top ten hold about 9.6%. Each of the patients experienced relapse following autologous stem cell transplantation, and their brentuximab vedotin exposure differed. The best responses consisted of complete response, partial response or progressive disease. Trimming cost V 2 bases and J 5 bases; bases outside gene matches: 10. CDR3 length equals 19 residues. The germline V gene has CDR1 SEHNR and CDR2 FQNEAQ (reference sequence). Study findings and constraints: Prior to therapy, complete responders displayed diversity much like that of newly diagnosed patients. Compared with healthy donors, newly diagnosed patients reportedly showed lower baseline TCR diversity. Patients were excluded if nivolumab began under 1 year after ASCT (the autologous transplant).

The sequence was collected from a human donor with classical Hodgkin lymphoma. Sample: peripheral blood mononuclear cells (PBMCs), taken at baseline. The chain uses TRBV7-9 and TRBJ2-2; 14 positions match TRBD2. The CDR3 loop reads CASSLRGLAGVLFTGELFF. CDR3 nucleotides: TGTGCCAGCAGCTTACGGGGACTAGCGGGAGTTCTTTTTACCGGGGAGCTGTTTTTT.